This paragraph covers one T cell receptor (beta chain) sequence. In the authors' methods: The assay estimated nucleated cells by amplifying reference gene primers. Libraries were prepared by immunoSEQ multiplex PCR; TCRdb keeps only in-frame clonotypes and omits some of them. V and J calls and clone size are as listed in that table; D and trimming were resolved from the DNA. The repertoire holds under 60,000 clones, with around 88% as singletons. Trimming removed 0 bases at V and 5 bases at J, with 7 bases between. Germline V CDR1 and CDR2: SGHVS, FNYEAQ. This CDR3 has 13 amino acids. The data belong to a study of blood T cell repertoires in COVID-19. For the study at large: The samples span acute and convalescent COVID-19 from the United States, Italy and Spain. T cells, B-cell-depleted T cells, or PBMCs supplied cDNA or gDNA.

The chain uses TRBV7-6 and TRBJ2-5; D is ambiguous. This clonotype was obtained from a human donor in a cohort sampled during active COVID-19. The sequenced sample was peripheral blood. In DNA form, the CDR3 reads TGTGCCAGCAGCTTAGCTCGCAGTGAGACCCAGTACTTC. This codes for CASSLARSETQYF.